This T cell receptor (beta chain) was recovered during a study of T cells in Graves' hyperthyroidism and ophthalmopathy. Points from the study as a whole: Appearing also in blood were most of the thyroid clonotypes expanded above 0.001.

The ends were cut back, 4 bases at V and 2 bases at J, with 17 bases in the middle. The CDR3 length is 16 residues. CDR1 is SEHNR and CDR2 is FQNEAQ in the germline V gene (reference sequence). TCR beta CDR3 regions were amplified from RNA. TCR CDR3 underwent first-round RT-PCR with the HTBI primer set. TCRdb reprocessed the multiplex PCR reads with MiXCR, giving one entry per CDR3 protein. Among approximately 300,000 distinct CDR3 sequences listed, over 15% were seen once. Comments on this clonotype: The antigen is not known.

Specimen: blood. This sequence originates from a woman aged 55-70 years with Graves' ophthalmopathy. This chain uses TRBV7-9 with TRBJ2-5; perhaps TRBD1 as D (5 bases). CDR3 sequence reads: CASSWPRQFRQETQYF. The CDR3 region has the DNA TGTGCCAGCAGCTGGCCTCGACAGTTTCGACAAGAGACCCAGTACTTC.